These T cell receptor beta chains were read from a single sample in a study of blood T cells in healthy people across ages. TCRdb re-analysed the 5' RACE reads in MiXCR, keeping a single row per CDR3 protein. The sample records about 1.8 million distinct CDR3 sequences, around half being singletons. Specimen: blood. Source of these receptors: a woman between 40 and 55 years old in good health. The CDR3 runs from the conserved cysteine through the conserved F or W. The order of the fields is clone size, D gene, J gene, V gene, CDR3 DNA, CDR3 protein. The D gene is left open where the match is weak. Where a row states a size, it is once, few, many or the class of an expanded clone; other rows omit it.

clone size: -; D gene: -; J gene: TRBJ2-7; V gene: TRBV28; CDR3 DNA: TGTGCCAGCAGTCCGGAAGACAGGCGATTTAACGAGCAGTACTTC; CDR3 protein: CASSPEDRRFNEQYF
clone size: few; D gene: TRBD2; J gene: TRBJ2-1; V gene: TRBV4-3; CDR3 DNA: TGCGCCAGCAGCCAAGCTGGCGGGGGGTTCTACAATGAGCAGTTCTTC; CDR3 protein: CASSQAGGGFYNEQFF
clone size: -; D gene: -; J gene: TRBJ1-2; V gene: TRBV29-1; CDR3 DNA: TGCAGCGTTTGGACAACGTATGGCTACACCTTC; CDR3 protein: CSVWTTYGYTF
clone size: -; D gene: -; J gene: TRBJ2-7; V gene: TRBV12-3/TRBV12-4; CDR3 DNA: TGTGCCAGCAGTTTAGTTCTCGATGGGGAGCAGTACTTC; CDR3 protein: CASSLVLDGEQYF
clone size: few; D gene: -; J gene: TRBJ1-2; V gene: TRBV24-1; CDR3 DNA: TGTGCCACCAGTGGGACACCTCGCGGGAGTGGCTACACCTTC; CDR3 protein: CATSGTPRGSGYTF
clone size: few; D gene: TRBD1; J gene: TRBJ2-3; V gene: TRBV15; CDR3 DNA: TGTGCCACCAGCAGACAGCCTTTGGGACAGACAGATACGCAGTATTTT; CDR3 protein: CATSRQPLGQTDTQYF
clone size: -; D gene: TRBD2; J gene: TRBJ2-1; V gene: TRBV27; CDR3 DNA: TGTGCCAGCAGTAAGCGGGGGGGAACCTACAATGAGCAGTTCTTC; CDR3 protein: CASSKRGGTYNEQFF
clone size: -; D gene: -; J gene: TRBJ1-2; V gene: TRBV15; CDR3 DNA: TGTGCCACCAGCAGGGACTTTAACTATGGCTACACCTTC; CDR3 protein: CATSRDFNYGYTF
clone size: -; D gene: TRBD2; J gene: TRBJ2-5; V gene: TRBV2; CDR3 DNA: TGTGCCACAGCACGGGGGGGTCAAGAGACCCAGTACTTC; CDR3 protein: CATARGGQETQYF
clone size: few; D gene: -; J gene: TRBJ2-7; V gene: TRBV5-4; CDR3 DNA: TGTGCCAGCAGGCCCACGGGTGCGGGCGGCGAGCAGTACTTC; CDR3 protein: CASRPTGAGGEQYF
clone size: -; D gene: TRBD1; J gene: TRBJ1-1; V gene: TRBV4-2; CDR3 DNA: TGTGCCAGCCGCCTAAACGGGGGACAGGAGGGCACTGAAGCTTTCTTT; CDR3 protein: CASRLNGGQEGTEAFF
clone size: -; D gene: TRBD1; J gene: TRBJ2-4; V gene: TRBV7-2; CDR3 DNA: TGTGCCAGCAGCTACCTTGGACAGGGGGCGAAGTACTTC; CDR3 protein: CASSYLGQGAKYF
clone size: many; D gene: -; J gene: TRBJ2-1; V gene: TRBV27; CDR3 DNA: TGTGCCAGCAGCTTTAGCTCCTACAATGAGCAGTTCTTC; CDR3 protein: CASSFSSYNEQFF